This T cell receptor beta chain originates from a study of spatial heterogeneity in lung cancer. Background on the study: A strong correlation was found between TCR transcript counts in tumor regions and a T cell module score derived from matched bulk RNA-seq. Study results and caveats: How many expanded intratumoral alpha and beta TCRs were present tracked the tumor mutation count, which was a count of nonsynonymous mutations.

As to time point: sample taken at primary tumor resection. The donors were approximately 65 patients with non-small cell lung cancer that was early-stage and untreated. Sequencing of whole RNA from tumor, nontumor lung or frozen PBMC involved no sorting. Worth noting for this clonotype: Its antigen is undetermined. A library made for alpha chains picked up this beta chain off target, so its size means little.

MiXCR, applied by TCRdb to the 5' RACE reads, yields one record per CDR3 protein. The sample consists of fewer than 200 distinct CDR3 sequences, 36% of them appearing once. The source was lung tumor tissue, collected at surgery. The clonotype was recovered from a male donor with early-stage non-small cell lung cancer.

The CDR3 nucleotides read TGTGCCAGCACCCCGGCAGGGCGGAACTATGGCTACACCTTC. The encoded protein is CASTPAGRNYGYTF. The chain couples TRBV11-2 to TRBJ1-2; D possibly corresponds to TRBD1 (5 bases). Trimming took off 7 bases at V and 2 bases at J, with 14 bases between the two ends. The V gene's germline CDR1 is SGHAT and CDR2 FQNNGV. The length of the CDR3 is 14 residues.